This TCR beta chain is drawn from a study of identical twins. TCRdb used MiXCR to reprocess the 5' RACE reads, holding one entry per CDR3 protein. Of roughly 190,000 distinct CDR3 sequences listed, roughly 15% were seen once; the top ten hold roughly two fifths. This sample was also put to use in a study of T cells expressing NK-cell markers. That report adds: In sorted CD3+CD56+NKG2C+, CD3+CD56+NKG2C- and CD3+CD56-NKG2C+ T cells, TCR beta repertoires were obtained.

The source is a young woman in good health. Sequencing was performed on CD8+ T cells sorted from blood.

CDR3 residues: CSASSSGIYNEQFF. The CDR3 region has the DNA TGCAGTGCTAGTAGTTCAGGGATATACAATGAGCAGTTCTTC. The rearrangement joins TRBV20-1 to TRBJ2-1, with D possibly being TRBD1 (5 bases). V was clipped by 3 bases and J by 4 bases, with 13 bases between them. Germline CDR1 is DFQATT and CDR2 is SNEGSKA (reference sequence). This CDR3 has 14 amino acids.